These 22 T cell receptor beta chains share one sample of origin, sequenced in a study of identifying expanded T cells in peripheral blood. Only in-frame clones appear in the TCRdb table, and some are missing; sequencing was by immunoSEQ multiplex PCR. This repertoire shows tens of thousands of clones, 80% to 85% found once; its top ten account for around a fifth. The sample consisted of blood. The receptors stem from a person aged 18 to 69 in good health.

This clone was picked up one time. The V call is TRBV11-3, the J call TRBJ2-1; 11 bases line up with TRBD2. V lost 5 bases and J lost 6; bases outside the gene matches: 6. The CDR3 length is 15 residues. Germline-derived CDR1 and CDR2 are SGHNT and YENEEA. The CDR3 region is CASSTRTSGPNEQFF. In DNA, the CDR3 is TGTGCCAGCAGCACAAGGACTAGCGGGCCCAATGAGCAGTTCTTC.

The chain has TRBV19 and TRBJ2-1; TRBD2 aligns across 10 bases. Germline V gene data show CDR1 as LNHDA and CDR2 as SQIVND (reference sequence). Germline trimming cut 8 bases from V and 12 bases from J; bases unmatched to any gene: 16. CDR3 length equals 15 residues. CDR3 bases: TGTGCCAGTGAGCCTAGCGGGAGTCGATTCTCGGGGCAGTTCTTC. Amino acid sequence: CASEPSGSRFSGQFF.

CDR3: CASSLRGGSYGYTF. DNA of the CDR3: TGTGCCAGCAGCCTCCGGGGTGGAAGCTATGGCTACACCTTC. V gene TRBV11-2 combines with J gene TRBJ1-2; no clear D. The CDR3 sequence is 14 residues long. CDR1 SGHAT and CDR2 FQNNGV come from the germline V gene. Trimming shortened V by 5 bases and J by 4 bases, and 14 bases separated the two germline ends.

The chain recombines TRBV27 with TRBJ1-2, with a weak D call TRBD1 (5 bases). Germline CDR1 MNHEY, CDR2 SMNVEV (reference sequence). With 3 bases removed from V and 4 bases from J, the gap between germline ends came to 9 bases. There are 13 residues in the CDR3. The CDR3 sequence: CASSFPGGYGYTF. The CDR3, as DNA: TGTGCCAGCAGTTTCCCCGGGGGCTATGGCTACACCTTC.

This clone has more than one count but fewer than ten. This chain uses TRBV28 with TRBJ2-5, with 7 bases that match TRBD2. The CDR3 runs 14 residues. With 5 bases clipped from V and 5 bases from J, the junction kept 8 bases outside the gene matches. Per germline, CDR1 MDHEN and CDR2 SYDVKM. CDR3: CASSLSGTWETQYF. The DNA for the CDR3 is TGTGCCAGCAGTCTCAGCGGGACGTGGGAGACCCAGTACTTC.

The chain carries TRBV2 and TRBJ2-7; TRBD1 agrees at 8 bases. V dropped 2 bases and J dropped 2; count of bases not matched to a gene: 2. This CDR3 comprises 14 residues. Germline CDR1 is SNHLY and CDR2 is FYNNEI. This CDR3 is CASSETGGTYEQYF. The CDR3 coding sequence is TGTGCCAGCAGTGAAACAGGGGGAACCTACGAGCAGTACTTC.

J is TRBJ1-2 and V is TRBV19; D perhaps matches TRBD1 (5 bases). Germline values: CDR1 LNHDA, CDR2 SQIVND (reference sequence). The CDR3 spans 16 residues. Trimming took off 7 bases at V and 4 bases at J, with 22 bases between the two ends. CDR3 residues: CASIPQGAIPSYGYTF. The CDR3, as DNA: TGTGCCAGTATCCCCCAAGGGGCGATACCTTCCTATGGCTACACCTTC. The complete variable domain, with remaining parts taken from reference TRBV19 and TRBJ1-2, reads DGGITQSPKYLFRKEGQNVTLSCEQNLNHDAMYWYRQDPGQGLRLIYYSQIVNDFQKGDIAEGYSVSREKKESFPLTVTSAQKNPTAFYLCASIPQGAIPSYGYTFGSGTRLTVV.

The chain uses TRBV10-3 and TRBJ1-1, with D possibly being TRBD1 (6 bases). V was shortened by 10 bases and J by 1 base, with 22 bases between the two germline ends. Per germline, CDR1 ENHRY and CDR2 SYGVKD. This CDR3 contains 16 residues. The DNA for the CDR3 is TGTGCCACCAACCCGGGAGGGGGGGCCCGGAACACTGAAGCTTTCTTT. Translated: CATNPGGGARNTEAFF.

The V call is TRBV7-2, the J call TRBJ2-1; 14 nucleotides agree with TRBD2. Germline values: CDR1 SGHTA, CDR2 FQGNSA. There are 16 residues in the CDR3. J lost 6 bases, V lost 4 bases, and 5 bases had no gene match. The CDR3 bases are TGTGCCAGCAGCTCCGGGACTAGCGGGAGCATCAATGAGCAGTTCTTC. It is translated as CASSSGTSGSINEQFF.

This clone has just one count. This rearrangement joins TRBV6-6 to TRBJ1-2; unclear D gene. Germline V gene lookup returns CDR1 MNHNY and CDR2 SVGAGI (reference sequence). There are 16 residues in the CDR3. The V and J ends lost 2 bases and 5 bases respectively, with 18 bases between them. CDR3 DNA sequence: TGTGCCAGCAGTTACGGGAGGGAGGCCCCGGGGTATGGCTACACCTTC. Translated, it gives CASSYGREAPGYGYTF.

This chain links TRBV25-1 with TRBJ2-1, with 9 bases matching TRBD1. In germline, CDR1 is MGHDK, CDR2 SYGVNS. The CDR3 is made up of 15 amino acids. J gave up 5 bases and V 4 bases, and 6 bases lay outside the gene matches. The CDR3 spells CASSGTGGQDNEQFF. For the CDR3, the DNA is TGTGCCAGCAGTGGAACAGGGGGCCAGGACAATGAGCAGTTCTTC.

The chain joins TRBV28 to TRBJ1-2; tentatively, D is TRBD1 (6 bases). The CDR3 runs to 11 residues. The V end was cut by 5 bases, the J end by 8 bases, with 9 bases between. Per the germline V gene, CDR1 is MDHEN and CDR2 is SYDVKM. The chain's CDR3 is CASSGGGGYTF. The CDR3 DNA reads as TGTGCCAGCAGTGGGGGCGGGGGCTACACCTTC.

This chain connects TRBV2 to TRBJ2-7; possibly TRBD2 for D (6 bases). V dropped 6 bases and J dropped 3 bases, with 6 bases sitting between them. Germline-derived CDR1 and CDR2 are SNHLY and FYNNEI. The CDR3 is made up of 11 amino acids. CDR3 coding DNA: TGTGCCAGCAGCGGGGGCTACGAGCAGTACTTC. It encodes CASSGGYEQYF.

This sequence joins TRBV4-3 and TRBJ2-5; D gene unclear. The germline CDR1 and CDR2 sequences are LGHNA and YSLEER. With 1 base removed from V and 5 bases from J, the gap between germline ends came to 8 bases. The CDR3 has 13 residues. CDR3 bases: TGCGCCAGCAGCCAAGGAAGGCGGGAGACCCAGTACTTC. This translates into CASSQGRRETQYF.

The rearrangement joins TRBV6-6 to TRBJ2-7; the D gene is possibly TRBD1 (5 bases). This CDR3 is built from 16 residues. Trimming stripped 0 bases from V and 0 bases from J, with 12 bases between. Per the germline V gene, CDR1 is MNHNY and CDR2 is SVGAGI (reference sequence). The DNA for the CDR3 is TGTGCCAGCAGTTACTCGACAGCCGCAAGCTCCTACGAGCAGTACTTC. It encodes CASSYSTAASSYEQYF.

This chain's CDR3 is CASSEGEETQYF. For the CDR3, the DNA is TGTGCCAGCAGTGAGGGTGAGGAGACCCAGTACTTC. The chain links TRBV2 to TRBJ2-5; no firm D call. Germline lookup yields CDR1 SNHLY and CDR2 FYNNEI. V shed 3 bases and J shed 5 bases, with 7 bases lying between them. This CDR3 is built from 12 residues.

The CDR3 region has the DNA TGTGCCAGCAGTTTATGGGAATGGGGCAAGCCCCAAGCTACTGGAAACACCATATATTTT. Protein: CASSLWEWGKPQATGNTIYF. The chain links TRBV28 to TRBJ1-3, with D possibly matching TRBD1 (5 bases). The CDR3 consists of 20 residues. The V end lost 0 bases, the J end lost 2 bases, and 23 bases lay between the germline ends. Germline V gives CDR1 MDHEN, CDR2 SYDVKM. Using reference TRBV28 and TRBJ1-3 for the parts outside the CDR3, the full variable domain is DVKVTQSSRYLVKRTGEKVFLECVQDMDHENMFWYRQDPGLGLRLIYFSYDVKMKEKGDIPEGYSVSREKKERFSLILESASTNQTSMYLCASSLWEWGKPQATGNTIYFGEGSWLTVV.

The chain combines TRBV19 with TRBJ1-1, with 7 nucleotides matching TRBD1. Germline-derived CDR1 and CDR2 are LNHDA and SQIVND (reference sequence). The CDR3 is made up of 17 amino acids. Trimming at V came to 4 bases and at J to 2 bases, leaving 13 bases not matched to a gene. The CDR3 DNA is TGTGCCAGTAGTACCCGGACAGGCGCCGGGCATAACACTGAAGCTTTCTTT. Protein sequence: CASSTRTGAGHNTEAFF.

This clone was detected only a few times. The rearrangement joins TRBV15 to TRBJ2-7; perhaps TRBD1 as D (6 bases). There are 17 residues in the CDR3. The V gene lost 0 bases and the J gene lost 0 bases, with 15 bases spanning the gap. Germline V gene sequence: CDR1 LNHNV, CDR2 YYDKDF (reference sequence). The CDR3 reads CATSRDLGTPNSYEQYF. In DNA form, the CDR3 reads TGTGCCACCAGCAGAGATCTAGGGACACCTAACTCCTACGAGCAGTACTTC.

The CDR3 loop reads CASAGNWETQYF. The DNA for the CDR3 is TGCGCCAGCGCGGGGAATTGGGAGACCCAGTACTTC. The chain employs TRBV5-1 and TRBJ2-5, with a possible D match to TRBD2 (6 bases). Trimming took off 7 bases at V and 5 bases at J, with 12 bases between the two ends. The germline V gene encodes CDR1 SGHRS and CDR2 YFSETQ. The CDR3 is 12 residues long.

This chain joins TRBV5-5 and TRBJ1-5; D not resolved. Trimming cost V 4 bases and J 3 bases, with 14 bases left between them. CDR1 is SGHKS and CDR2 is YYEKEE in the germline V gene (reference sequence). The CDR3 loop spans 15 amino acids. CDR3: CASSPNPLDNQPQHF. The CDR3 region has the DNA TGTGCCAGCAGCCCGAACCCCCTGGACAATCAGCCCCAGCATTTT.

The rearrangement joins TRBV11-2 to TRBJ2-1; D not certain. In germline, CDR1 is SGHAT, CDR2 FQNNGV. The CDR3 extends over 16 amino acids. The V end lost 6 bases, the J end lost 2 bases, and 17 bases lay between the germline ends. The CDR3 is CASRLQALPTYNEQFF. The CDR3, as DNA: TGTGCCAGCAGGTTACAAGCGTTACCTACCTACAATGAGCAGTTCTTC. Full variable domain (remainder filled in from reference TRBV11-2 and TRBJ2-1): EAGVAQSPRYKIIEKRQSVAFWCNPISGHATLYWYQQILGQGPKLLIQFQNNGVVDDSQLPKDRFSAERLKGVDSTLKIQPAKLEDSAVYLCASRLQALPTYNEQFFGPGTRLTVL.